This TCR beta chain was sequenced during a study of T cell responses to AZD1222 COVID-19 vaccine. General observations from the study: Spike was spanned by vaccine-associated CD4 TCRs, which were dominant at 160-218 and 743-854. Two AZD1222 doses significantly raised spike-specific TCR breadth and depth over controls.

The assay was immunoSEQ multiplex PCR, and TCRdb's table has in-frame clones only and misses some. Found here are just over 80,000 clones, about 87% of them singletons; the top ten hold around 6%. A word on this clone: Its antigen remains unknown.

The CDR3 runs 12 residues. Germline values: CDR1 MNHEY, CDR2 SVGAGI. The junction had 10 bases not matched to a gene; V was cut back by 10 bases and J by 8 bases. The origin of this receptor is an adult in good health. Sequencing was performed on peripheral blood, taken on day 0 of AZD1222 vaccination. The rearrangement links TRBV6-5 to TRBJ1-1; 7 nucleotides align to TRBD1. The CDR3 sequence is CATLGGRREAFF. Written as DNA, the CDR3 is TGTGCCACATTAGGGGGCCGACGAGAAGCTTTCTTT.